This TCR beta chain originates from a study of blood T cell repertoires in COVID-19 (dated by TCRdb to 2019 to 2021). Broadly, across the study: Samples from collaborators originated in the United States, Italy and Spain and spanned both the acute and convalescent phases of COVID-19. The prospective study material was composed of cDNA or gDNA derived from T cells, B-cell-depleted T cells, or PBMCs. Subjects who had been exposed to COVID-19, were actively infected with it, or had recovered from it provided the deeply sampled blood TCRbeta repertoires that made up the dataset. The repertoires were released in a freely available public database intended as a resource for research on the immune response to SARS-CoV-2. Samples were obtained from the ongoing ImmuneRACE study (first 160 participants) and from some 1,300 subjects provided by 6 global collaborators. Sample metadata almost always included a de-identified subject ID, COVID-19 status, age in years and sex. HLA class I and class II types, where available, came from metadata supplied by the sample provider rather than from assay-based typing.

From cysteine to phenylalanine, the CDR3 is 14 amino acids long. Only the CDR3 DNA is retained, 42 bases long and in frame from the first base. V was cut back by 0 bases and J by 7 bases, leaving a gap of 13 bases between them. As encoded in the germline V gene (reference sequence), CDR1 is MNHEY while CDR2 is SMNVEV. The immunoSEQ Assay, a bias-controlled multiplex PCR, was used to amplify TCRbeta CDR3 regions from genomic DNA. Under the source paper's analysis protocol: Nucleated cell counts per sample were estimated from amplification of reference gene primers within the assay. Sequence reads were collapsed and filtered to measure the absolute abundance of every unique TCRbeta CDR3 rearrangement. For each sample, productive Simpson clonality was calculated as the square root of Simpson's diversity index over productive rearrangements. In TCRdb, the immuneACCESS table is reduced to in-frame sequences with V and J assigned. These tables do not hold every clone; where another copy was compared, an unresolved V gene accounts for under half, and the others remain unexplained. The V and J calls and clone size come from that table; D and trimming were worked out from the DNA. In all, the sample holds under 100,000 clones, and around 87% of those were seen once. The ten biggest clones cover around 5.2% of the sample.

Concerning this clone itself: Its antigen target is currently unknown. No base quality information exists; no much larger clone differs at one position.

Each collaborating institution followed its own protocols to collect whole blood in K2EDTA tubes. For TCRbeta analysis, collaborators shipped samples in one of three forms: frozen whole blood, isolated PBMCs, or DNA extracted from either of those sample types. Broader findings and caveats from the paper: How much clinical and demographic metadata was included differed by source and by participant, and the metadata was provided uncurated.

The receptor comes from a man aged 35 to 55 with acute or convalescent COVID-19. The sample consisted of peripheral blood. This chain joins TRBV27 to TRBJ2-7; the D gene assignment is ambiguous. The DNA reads TGTGCCAGCAGTTTATCGAGTCCGCCTCTGGAGCAGTACTTC. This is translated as CASSLSSPPLEQYF.